This T cell receptor beta chain is from a study of monozygotic twins with inflammatory bowel disease. Via template switching, UMIs carrying a 6-nucleotide sample barcode were introduced. With the 5' RACE reads reprocessed, TCRdb shows one record per CDR3 protein and no DNA. This table holds a few hundred thousand distinct CDR3 sequences. Notes on this clonotype: What it binds is unknown.

CDR3 size: 12 residues. Germline lookup yields CDR1 MGHDK and CDR2 SYGVNS. Broader study findings: Some repertoire variability may stem from patients' differing immunosuppressive treatments. T cell subtypes were not distinguishable in this analysis.

The clonotype was recovered from a human donor with ulcerative colitis or Crohn's disease, or a healthy co-twin of an affected twin (not recorded which). Sequenced material: blood. The chain links TRBV25-1 to TRBJ1-1. The CDR3 sequence: CASSELGTEAFF.